This TCR beta chain came from a study of blood T cell repertoires in COVID-19. Study summary: Acute and convalescent COVID-19 specimens originated in the United States, Italy and Spain.

Contact with a PCR-confirmed or clinician-diagnosed COVID-19 case occurred within 2 weeks of entry. The protocol was immunoSEQ multiplex PCR, while the TCRdb copy is restricted to in-frame clones and leaves out a portion. This table holds more than 200,000 clones, about 90% found once. This CDR3 has 16 amino acids. The germline CDR1 and CDR2 sequences are ENHRY and SYGVKD. V trimming: 3 bases; J trimming: 1 base; junction bases outside the gene matches: 6. V is TRBV10-3 and J is TRBJ2-1; TRBD2 aligns across 7 bases. The receptor's source is a woman aged 25 to 39 who had been exposed to COVID-19. The sequenced material came from PBMCs or T cells enriched from blood (not recorded which). CDR3 protein: CAISDSSGSSYNEQFF. CDR3 nucleotide sequence: TGTGCCATCAGTGATAGTAGCGGGTCATCCTACAATGAGCAGTTCTTC.